The rows below give T cell receptor beta chains drawn from one sample of a study of T cell responses to AZD1222 COVID-19 vaccine. Clones were sequenced by immunoSEQ multiplex PCR, and TCRdb holds only the in-frame ones, with some missing. The repertoire includes around 140,000 clones, around nine tenths of them detected once, and 1.5% to 2% sits in the top ten. The source was peripheral blood, collected on day 0 of AZD1222 vaccination. All receptors derive from an adult in good health. CDR3s include the opening cysteine and the closing phenylalanine or tryptophan. Fields, in order: V gene, clone size, D gene, J gene, CDR3 DNA, CDR3 protein. D genes are given only for firm matches. Only part of the rows carry a size: once, few, many, or a class if the clone is expanded.

V: TRBV5-4; size: -; D: TRBD1; J: TRBJ1-1; DNA: TGTGCCAGCAGCTTGGAGGGTACAGGGGGCGGTTGGACTGAAGCTTTCTTT; CDR3: CASSLEGTGGGWTEAFF
V: TRBV19; size: -; D: TRBD1; J: TRBJ2-7; DNA: TGTGCCAGTAGTATAGGGTCCGGGACAGGATACGAGCAGTACTTC; CDR3: CASSIGSGTGYEQYF
V: TRBV10-3; size: -; D: -; J: TRBJ2-1; DNA: TGTGCCAACTGGGCGGGGCCCTCCTACAATGAGCAGTTCTTC; CDR3: CANWAGPSYNEQFF
V: TRBV18; size: -; D: TRBD1; J: TRBJ1-1; DNA: TGTGCCAGCTCACAGCCTCTTGGACAGGGGAACACTGAAGCTTTCTTT; CDR3: CASSQPLGQGNTEAFF
V: TRBV5-6; size: -; D: -; J: TRBJ1-5; DNA: TGTGCCAGCAGCTCCGGACCTAATAGCAATCAGCCCCAGCATTTT; CDR3: CASSSGPNSNQPQHF
V: TRBV4-3; size: -; D: -; J: TRBJ1-5; DNA: TGCGCCAGCAGCCAAGATTTGGGGGCTCCTAATCAGCCCCAGCATTTT; CDR3: CASSQDLGAPNQPQHF
V: TRBV14; size: few; D: TRBD2; J: TRBJ2-1; DNA: TGTGCCAGCAGCCGGACTAGCGGCTACAATGAGCAGTTCTTC; CDR3: CASSRTSGYNEQFF
V: TRBV7-2; size: -; D: TRBD1; J: TRBJ1-2; DNA: TGTGCCAGCAGCCCCCGTCCCGGGACAGTCCGCTATGGCTACACCTTC; CDR3: CASSPRPGTVRYGYTF
V: TRBV7-9; size: -; D: -; J: TRBJ1-2; DNA: TGTGCCAGCAGCTTAGGTCAGAACTATGGCTACACCTTC; CDR3: CASSLGQNYGYTF
V: TRBV7-6; size: -; D: -; J: TRBJ1-1; DNA: TGTGCCAGCAGCCCCAGACAGGCGATGAACACTGAAGCTTTCTTT; CDR3: CASSPRQAMNTEAFF
V: TRBV27; size: once; D: -; J: TRBJ1-2; DNA: TGTGCCAGCAGCCGGGCAGGAAACTATGGCTACACCTTC; CDR3: CASSRAGNYGYTF
V: TRBV14; size: -; D: TRBD2; J: TRBJ2-1; DNA: TGTGCCAGCACCGGGACTAGCGGGAACTATGAGCAGTTCTTC; CDR3: CASTGTSGNYEQFF
V: TRBV19; size: -; D: -; J: TRBJ2-1; DNA: TGTGCCAGTAGTATGGGTCAGGGCTCCTACAATGAGCAGTTCTTC; CDR3: CASSMGQGSYNEQFF
V: TRBV5-5; size: -; D: -; J: TRBJ2-1; DNA: TGTGCCAGCAGCTTGGCCGGACTAATTCCCTACAATGAGCAGTTCTTC; CDR3: CASSLAGLIPYNEQFF
V: TRBV10-3; size: -; D: -; J: TRBJ2-7; DNA: TGTGCCATCAGTGGGCAGGGTGCCTACGAGCAGTACTTC; CDR3: CAISGQGAYEQYF
V: TRBV11-2; size: -; D: -; J: TRBJ2-7; DNA: TGTGCCAGCAGCTTAGAGGTCCGCGGGGAGCAGTACTTC; CDR3: CASSLEVRGEQYF
V: TRBV6-5; size: -; D: -; J: TRBJ2-7; DNA: TGTGCCTCAGACCATGGGCCGGCGTCCTACGAGCAGTACTTC; CDR3: CASDHGPASYEQYF
V: TRBV7-3; size: once; D: -; J: TRBJ2-3; DNA: TGTGCCAGCAGCTTCCCCGGAGGGAGCGTTGGAGGTACGCAGTATTTT; CDR3: CASSFPGGSVGGTQYF
V: TRBV6-5; size: -; D: -; J: TRBJ2-7; DNA: TGTGCCAGCAGATCGAATCTCGGGGACGAGCAGTACTTC; CDR3: CASRSNLGDEQYF
V: TRBV10-2; size: -; D: TRBD1; J: TRBJ2-7; DNA: TGCGCCACCTTGACAGGGGGCTACGAGCAGTACTTC; CDR3: CATLTGGYEQYF
V: TRBV6-5; size: -; D: -; J: TRBJ1-3; DNA: TGTGCCAGCAGAGCGGGACTCCACAGCCAGCCCATATATTTT; CDR3: CASRAGLHSQPIYF
V: TRBV5-6; size: -; D: -; J: TRBJ1-2; DNA: TGTGCCAGCAGCTGGGTACAGGGAGGGACACGCTATGGCTACACCTTC; CDR3: CASSWVQGGTRYGYTF
V: TRBV29-1; size: -; D: -; J: TRBJ2-7; DNA: TGCAGCGTTGTTAGTAAACTATACGAGCAGTACTTC; CDR3: CSVVSKLYEQYF
V: TRBV5-5; size: -; D: -; J: TRBJ2-1; DNA: TGTGCCAGCAGCTTATCGACCGGTTGGTATGAGCAGTTCTTC; CDR3: CASSLSTGWYEQFF
V: TRBV6-6; size: -; D: -; J: TRBJ2-7; DNA: TGTGCCAGCAAGACAGGCTGGGACGAGCAGTACTTC; CDR3: CASKTGWDEQYF
V: TRBV4-1; size: -; D: -; J: TRBJ2-1; DNA: TGCGCCAGCAGCCACTTCGGCAAGACCAGACAGGAGCAGTTCTTC; CDR3: CASSHFGKTRQEQFF
V: TRBV7-9; size: -; D: -; J: TRBJ1-1; DNA: TGTGCCAGCAGCAGACAGTTCGCTGAAGCTTTCTTT; CDR3: CASSRQFAEAFF
V: TRBV12-3/TRBV12-4; size: once; D: -; J: TRBJ1-5; DNA: TGTGCCAGCAGTTTGGACGGGAATCAGCCCCAGCATTTT; CDR3: CASSLDGNQPQHF
V: TRBV2; size: -; D: -; J: TRBJ1-2; DNA: TGTGCCAGCAGTGAACAGCCTCGGCGGAGAGCCTTC; CDR3: CASSEQPRRRAF
V: TRBV5-1; size: -; D: TRBD1; J: TRBJ1-3; DNA: TGCGCCAGCAGCTTGGGAATGACAGGGACTGGAAACACCATATATTTT; CDR3: CASSLGMTGTGNTIYF
V: TRBV5-1; size: -; D: TRBD1; J: TRBJ1-2; DNA: TGCGCCAGCAGCGGGCGGACAGGAGATGGCTACACCTTC; CDR3: CASSGRTGDGYTF
V: TRBV4-1; size: -; D: -; J: TRBJ1-4; DNA: TGCGCCAGCAGCCAATCCCCCACGGCCTTGGGGGAAAAACTGTTTTTT; CDR3: CASSQSPTALGEKLFF
V: TRBV2; size: -; D: -; J: TRBJ1-5; DNA: TGTGCCAGCAGTGACCAAAACCCGCAGCCCCAGCATTTT; CDR3: CASSDQNPQPQHF
V: TRBV6-5; size: -; D: -; J: TRBJ1-5; DNA: TGTGCCAGCAGTTACGCCAGGGGCAATCAGCCCCAGCATTTT; CDR3: CASSYARGNQPQHF
V: TRBV9; size: few; D: -; J: TRBJ1-4; DNA: TGTGCCAGCAGCGTAGGGGAGTACAGTGATGAAAAACTGTTTTTT; CDR3: CASSVGEYSDEKLFF
V: TRBV6-1; size: -; D: -; J: TRBJ1-2; DNA: TGTGCCAGCAGTGCACCACAGGGATTCGCTAGGTATGGCTACACCTTC; CDR3: CASSAPQGFARYGYTF
V: TRBV27; size: -; D: -; J: TRBJ2-2; DNA: TGTGCCAGCAGTTTTATCTACACCGGGGAGCTGTTTTTT; CDR3: CASSFIYTGELFF
V: TRBV5-1; size: -; D: -; J: TRBJ1-6; DNA: TGCGCCAGCAGCTTGGATGGGGTATGGTCACCCCTCCACTTT; CDR3: CASSLDGVWSPLHF
V: TRBV5-4; size: -; D: -; J: TRBJ1-1; DNA: TGTGCCAGCAGCTTGGACAGGGTGATGAACACTGAAGCTTTCTTT; CDR3: CASSLDRVMNTEAFF